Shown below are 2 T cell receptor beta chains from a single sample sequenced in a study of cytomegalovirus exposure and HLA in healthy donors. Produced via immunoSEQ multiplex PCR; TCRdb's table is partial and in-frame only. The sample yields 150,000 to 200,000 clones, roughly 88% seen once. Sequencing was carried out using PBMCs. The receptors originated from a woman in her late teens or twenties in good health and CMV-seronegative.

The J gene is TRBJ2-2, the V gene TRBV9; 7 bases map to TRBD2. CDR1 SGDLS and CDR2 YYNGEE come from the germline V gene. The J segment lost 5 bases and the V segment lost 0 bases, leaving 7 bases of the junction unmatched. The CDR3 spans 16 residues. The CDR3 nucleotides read TGTGCCAGCAGCGTAGGGGGGAGGGCCAGGACCGGGGAGCTGTTTTTT. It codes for CASSVGGRARTGELFF.

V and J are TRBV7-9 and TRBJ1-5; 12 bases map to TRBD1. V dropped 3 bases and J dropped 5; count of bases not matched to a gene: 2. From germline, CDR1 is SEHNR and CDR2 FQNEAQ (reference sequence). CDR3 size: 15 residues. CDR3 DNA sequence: TGTGCCAGCAGCTTCGGGACAGGGGGCGATCAGCCCCAGCATTTT. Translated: CASSFGTGGDQPQHF.